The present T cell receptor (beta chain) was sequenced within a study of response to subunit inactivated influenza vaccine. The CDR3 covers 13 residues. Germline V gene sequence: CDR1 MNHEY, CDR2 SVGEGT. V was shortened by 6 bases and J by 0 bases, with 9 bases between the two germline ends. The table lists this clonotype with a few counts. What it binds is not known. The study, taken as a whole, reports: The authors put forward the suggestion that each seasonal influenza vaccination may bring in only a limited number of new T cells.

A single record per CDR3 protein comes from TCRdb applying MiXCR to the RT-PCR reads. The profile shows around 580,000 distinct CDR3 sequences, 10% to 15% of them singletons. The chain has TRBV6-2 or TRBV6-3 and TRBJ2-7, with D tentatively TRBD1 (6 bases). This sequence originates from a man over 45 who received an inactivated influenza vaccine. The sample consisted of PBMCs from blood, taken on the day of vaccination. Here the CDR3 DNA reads TGTGCCAGCAGAGGGACACTCTCCTACGAGCAGTACTTC. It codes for CASRGTLSYEQYF.